These 10 T cell receptor beta chains came from one sample sequenced in a study of OX40 agonist ivuxolimab in advanced cancers. The method behind the library was the immunoSEQ multiplex PCR assay. TCRdb limited this immuneACCESS table to in-frame rearrangements with V and J called. A share of clones is missing; checked studies link under half to unresolved V genes, and the rest is unexplained. In all, the sample holds over 75,000 clones, and 90% of those were seen once. Clones ranked in the top ten supply 1.5% to 2% of the sample. This material consisted of CD4+ or CD8+ T cells sorted from blood, taken in a trial of the OX40 agonist ivuxolimab. The receptors come from an adult with an advanced solid tumor such as melanoma, head and neck, liver or kidney cancer.

This sequence joins TRBV30 and TRBJ2-3; 13 bases agree with TRBD2. Germline V lookup: CDR1 GTSNPN, CDR2 SVGIG (reference sequence). The CDR3 has 17 amino acids. Trimming cost V 3 bases and J 6 bases; bases outside gene matches: 12. CDR3 sequence reads: CAWRPGGLAGWRDTQYF. In nucleotides, the CDR3 is TGTGCCTGGAGGCCCGGGGGACTAGCGGGATGGCGTGATACGCAGTATTTT.

The genes are TRBV21-1 and TRBJ2-1; the DNA was not compared with TRBD1, the D call given in the table. TRBV21-1 represents a pseudogene. The CDR3 length is 14 residues. The CDR3 sequence is CASSKGLLPGEQFF. In DNA form, the CDR3 reads TGTGCCAGCAGCAAAGGATTACTGCCAGGGGAGCAGTTCTTC.

This chain joins TRBV7-9 and TRBJ1-5; D unclear. V lost 3 bases, J lost 5 bases, and 8 bases lay in between. The CDR3 totals 13 residues. CDR1 and CDR2 (germline): SEHNR, FQNEAQ (reference sequence). CDR3: CASSFRADQPQHF. CDR3 coding DNA: TGTGCCAGCAGCTTCCGCGCAGATCAGCCCCAGCATTTT.

V is TRBV7-9 and J is TRBJ2-7, with D possibly being TRBD2 (6 bases). From germline, CDR1 is SEHNR and CDR2 FQNEAQ (reference sequence). Trimming removed 5 bases at V and 1 base at J, with 24 bases between. The CDR3 sequence is 18 residues long. CDR3 residues: CASSAQAGDSLYSYEQYF. The CDR3 DNA sequence: TGTGCCAGCAGCGCCCAGGCCGGGGACTCCCTCTATTCCTACGAGCAGTACTTC.

J is TRBJ1-2 and V is TRBV13; TRBD1 is a possible D gene (6 bases). The CDR3 loop spans 11 amino acids. The germline V gene encodes CDR1 PRHDT and CDR2 FYEKMQ (reference sequence). The V end lost 4 bases, the J end lost 14 bases, and 14 bases lay between the germline ends. CDR3 residues: CASSSRGARTF. The CDR3 coding sequence is TGTGCCAGCAGCTCTCGGGGGGCGCGGACCTTC.

The chain has TRBV18 and TRBJ1-4, with D unclear. Germline CDR1 is KGHSH and CDR2 is LQKENI. This CDR3 spans 14 amino acids. Trimming removed 3 bases at V and 7 bases at J, with 12 bases between. The CDR3 is CASSPALEGEKLFF. For the CDR3, the DNA is TGTGCCAGCTCACCGGCCCTAGAAGGTGAAAAACTGTTTTTT.

The chain combines TRBV10-3 with TRBJ2-1; 12 nucleotides match TRBD2. J lost 5 bases, V lost 2 bases, and 4 bases had no gene match. Germline values: CDR1 ENHRY, CDR2 SYGVKD. CDR3 length: 16 amino acids. The CDR3 spells CAISEGLAGYDNEQFF. CDR3 nucleotide sequence: TGTGCCATCAGTGAGGGACTAGCGGGGTACGACAATGAGCAGTTCTTC.

The V call is TRBV19, the J call TRBJ2-7, with TRBD1 identical over 7 bases. V shed 4 bases and J 2 bases; nucleotides not matched to a gene: 5. Germline assignment: CDR1 LNHDA and CDR2 SQIVND (reference sequence). This CDR3 comprises 14 residues. CDR3 in DNA: TGTGCCAGTAGTACGACAGGGAGTACCTACGAGCAGTACTTC. Translated, it gives CASSTTGSTYEQYF.

J is TRBJ2-1 and V is TRBV21-1; the DNA was not used to check the table's D call, TRBD2. TRBV21-1 is termed a pseudogene. This CDR3 region has 17 residues. The CDR3 nucleotides read TGTGCCAGCAGCGGAGGTAGCGGGAGTTGGGGATTCGATGAGCAGTTCTTC. It specifies CASSGGSGSWGFDEQFF.

V is TRBV19 and J is TRBJ2-7, with unresolved D. Germline CDR1 is LNHDA and CDR2 is SQIVND (reference sequence). V was trimmed by 5 bases and J by 3 bases, leaving 14 bases between them. The CDR3 totals 14 residues. The CDR3 bases are TGTGCCAGTAGTGCCCACCGGTTGAGCTACGAGCAGTACTTC. Its protein product is CASSAHRLSYEQYF.